These 18 T cell receptor beta chains originate from one sample sequenced in a study of shared clonotypes between healthy human individuals. Terminally differentiated effector memory CD45RA+ cells were left out of the naive CD8 fraction, which was CD45RO-negative and positively selected for CCR7. Some clones are missing from TCRdb's copy, which holds only in-frame ones; the method was immunoSEQ multiplex PCR. Counted here are about 580,000 clones, nearly 98% occurring once; the ten biggest clones make up approximately 0.3%. The specimen was naive CD8+ T cells sorted from blood. These receptors all come from a man aged 25 to 45 in good health.

The chain combines TRBV29-1 with TRBJ2-1, with D maybe TRBD1 (5 bases). The CDR3 loop spans 19 amino acids. CDR1 is SQVTM, CDR2 ANQGSEA, per germline. Trimming shortened V by 7 bases and J by 8 bases, and 36 bases separated the two germline ends. CDR3 DNA: TGCAGCGGATTGGGTCTTGGGCAGGGATTCCTTACTCACCGGGATGAGCAGTTCTTC. Amino acid sequence: CSGLGLGQGFLTHRDEQFF.

V and J are TRBV7-9 and TRBJ2-3; D call uncertain. This CDR3 is 13 amino acids long. The V end lost 1 base, the J end lost 3 bases, and 5 bases lay between the germline ends. CDR1 is SEHNR, CDR2 FQNEAQ, per germline (reference sequence). DNA for the CDR3: TGTGCCAGCAGCTTAGGAGGAACAGATACGCAGTATTTT. Its translation: CASSLGGTDTQYF.

This clone appeared a single time. DNA of the CDR3: TGTGCCAGCAGTTACGCTGGTCCCTGGGATCAGCCCCAGCATTTT. This sequence encodes CASSYAGPWDQPQHF. This chain connects TRBV6-5 to TRBJ1-5; D remains unclear. Trimming pared 2 bases from V and 5 bases from J, leaving 13 bases between. Germline V lookup: CDR1 MNHEY, CDR2 SVGAGI. This CDR3 comprises 15 residues.

The chain is built from TRBV4-1 and TRBJ2-1; 12 nucleotides line up with TRBD2. Trimming took 4 bases from V and 6 from J; bases not matched to a gene: 19. Germline V lookup: CDR1 MGHRA, CDR2 YSYEKL. The CDR3 contains 20 residues. Here the CDR3 reads CASSPSRLAGVSERGNEQFF. Here the CDR3 DNA reads TGCGCCAGCAGCCCGAGCAGACTAGCGGGAGTAAGCGAGAGGGGCAATGAGCAGTTCTTC.

V gene TRBV30 combines with J gene TRBJ2-1, with 9 positions matching TRBD1. With 2 bases clipped from V and 5 bases from J, the junction kept 4 bases outside the gene matches. This CDR3 has 14 residues. Germline V gives CDR1 GTSNPN, CDR2 SVGIG (reference sequence). CDR3 DNA sequence: TGTGCCTGGAGTTCGGGACAGGGACACAATGAGCAGTTCTTC. This gives the protein CAWSSGQGHNEQFF.

This chain links TRBV15 with TRBJ1-4; D ambiguous. The CDR3 contains 15 residues. Germline V CDR1 and CDR2: LNHNV, YYDKDF (reference sequence). Trimming cost V 3 bases and J 4 bases, with 12 bases left between them. The CDR3 reads CATSSSPGFNEKLFF. The CDR3 DNA is TGTGCCACCAGCAGTAGTCCCGGGTTTAATGAAAAACTGTTTTTT. The full variable domain, its missing parts supplied by reference TRBV15 and TRBJ1-4, is DAMVIQNPRYQVTQFGKPVTLSCSQTLNHNVMYWYQQKSSQAPKLLFHYYDKDFNNEADTPDNFQSRRPNTSFCFLDIRSPGLGDTAMYLCATSSSPGFNEKLFFGSGTQLSVL.

The chain is built from TRBV5-1 and TRBJ2-7; D possibly corresponds to TRBD1 (5 bases). Germline V gives CDR1 SGHRS, CDR2 YFSETQ. Deletions cut 0 bases from V and 3 bases from J, with 7 bases between. CDR3 length equals 13 residues. The CDR3 DNA sequence: TGCGCCAGCAGCTTGGGGACATACTACGAGCAGTACTTC. It is translated as CASSLGTYYEQYF.

The gene calls are TRBV9 and TRBJ2-2; TRBD1 agrees at 10 bases. The CDR3 length is 16 residues. Germline V gene sequence: CDR1 SGDLS, CDR2 YYNGEE. After removal of 4 bases from V and 2 bases from J, the junction contained 5 bases not matched to a gene. The DNA for the CDR3 is TGTGCCAGCAGCTCCTGGGACAGGGGAAACACCGGGGAGCTGTTTTTT. Amino acids: CASSSWDRGNTGELFF.

Comment on this clone: In the same sample, other DNA sequences code for this CDR3. J is TRBJ2-7 and V is TRBV7-6; weak D call: TRBD2 (6 bases). The V gene's germline CDR1 is SGHVS and CDR2 FNYEAQ. With 5 bases removed from V and 0 bases from J, the gap between germline ends came to 11 bases. This CDR3 is built from 14 residues. CDR3 coding DNA: TGTGCCAGCAGCCTTAGCGGAAGCTCCTACGAGCAGTACTTC. This translates into CASSLSGSSYEQYF.

The chain carries TRBV4-3 and TRBJ1-2; D is possibly TRBD1 (5 bases). CDR1 is LGHNA and CDR2 is YSLEER in the germline V gene. The CDR3 runs to 13 residues. Trimming removed 0 bases from V and 7 bases from J, with 9 bases in between. The chain's CDR3 is CASSQERGTGYTF. The CDR3 DNA is TGCGCCAGCAGCCAAGAGCGGGGGACTGGCTACACCTTC.

The chain combines TRBV5-1 with TRBJ2-3; D gene ambiguous. Germline V gene data show CDR1 as SGHRS and CDR2 as YFSETQ. V lost 1 base to trimming and J lost 5 bases, with 11 bases between them. The CDR3 totals 14 residues. Written as DNA, the CDR3 is TGCGCCAGCAGCTTGCAGAAATCCCTAGATACGCAGTATTTT. This gives the protein CASSLQKSLDTQYF.

The rearrangement links TRBV29-1 to TRBJ2-7; 9 bases agree with TRBD2. The CDR3 runs to 14 residues. V shed 4 bases, J shed 2 bases, and the junction held 6 bases outside the gene matches. Germline V gene sequence: CDR1 SQVTM, CDR2 ANQGSEA. The CDR3 DNA is TGCAGCGTTGTGCTGAGCGGGAGGACCTACGAGCAGTACTTC. The encoded protein is CSVVLSGRTYEQYF.

This CDR3 is CASSYSGGSYNEQFF. The CDR3 region has the DNA TGTGCCAGCAGTTACTCGGGAGGTTCCTACAATGAGCAGTTCTTC. The V and J genes are TRBV6-6 and TRBJ2-1; tentative D call: TRBD2 (6 bases). Trimming left V 0 bases short and J 1 base short, with 7 bases between. The CDR3 sequence is 15 residues long. In germline, CDR1 is MNHNY, CDR2 SVGAGI (reference sequence).

This sequence joins TRBV7-9 and TRBJ2-7; D is unresolved. Trimming stripped 3 bases from V and 2 bases from J, with 8 bases between. CDR1 and CDR2 (germline): SEHNR, FQNEAQ (reference sequence). The CDR3 extends over 13 amino acids. The DNA for the CDR3 is TGTGCCAGCAGCTTGGACCGCCCCTACGAGCAGTACTTC. It is translated as CASSLDRPYEQYF.

The V call is TRBV5-6, the J call TRBJ2-1; 7 bases match TRBD1. This CDR3 contains 16 residues. The germline V gene encodes CDR1 SGHDT and CDR2 YYEEEE. J was trimmed by 4 bases and V by 3 bases; bases with no gene match: 10. For the CDR3, the DNA is TGTGCCAGCAGCTCGAGTAGAGGGGGCCGATACAATGAGCAGTTCTTC. Protein: CASSSSRGGRYNEQFF. The variable domain in full, completed from reference TRBV5-6 and TRBJ2-1, reads DAGVTQSPTHLIKTRGQQVTLRCSPKSGHDTVSWYQQALGQGPQFIFQYYEEEERQRGNFPDRFSGHQFPNYSSELNVNALLLGDSALYLCASSSSRGGRYNEQFFGPGTRLTVL.

The chain employs TRBV7-9 and TRBJ1-2; the match to TRBD1 covers 10 bases. The trim removed 2 bases at V and 8 bases at J, leaving 8 bases unmatched. CDR1 and CDR2 (germline): SEHNR, FQNEAQ (reference sequence). This CDR3 region has 15 residues. The CDR3 spells CASSLSRDRGSGYTF. The CDR3 DNA sequence: TGTGCCAGCAGCTTATCCAGGGACAGGGGTTCAGGCTACACCTTC.

This clone was recorded once. In nucleotides, the CDR3 is TGCGCCAGCAGCTTGGAACTAGCGGGAGGCGGTGAGCAGTTCTTC. Its translation: CASSLELAGGGEQFF. The chain couples TRBV5-1 to TRBJ2-1; 12 positions agree with TRBD2. With V trimmed by 0 bases and J by 9 bases, 4 bases remained unmatched. This CDR3 spans 15 amino acids. Germline V CDR1 and CDR2: SGHRS, YFSETQ.

The chain employs TRBV7-3 and TRBJ2-3, with TRBD2 as a possible D gene (5 bases). CDR1 and CDR2 from the germline V gene are SGHTA and FQGTGA. The CDR3 runs 15 residues. With 0 bases removed from V and 6 bases from J, the gap between germline ends came to 13 bases. The CDR3 bases are TGTGCCAGCAGCTTAACGTTACGTAGCGTTGATACGCAGTATTTT. Its translation is CASSLTLRSVDTQYF. Combining the CDR3 with reference TRBV7-3 and TRBJ2-3 gives the whole variable domain GAGVSQTPSNKVTEKGKYVELRCDPISGHTALYWYRQSLGQGPEFLIYFQGTGAADDSGLPNDRFFAVRPEGSVSTLKIQRTERGDSAVYLCASSLTLRSVDTQYFGPGTRLTVL.